This TCR beta chain was identified in a study of T cell responses to AZD1222 COVID-19 vaccine. Study in general: Second-dose intervals near 4 or 12 weeks were combined. Findings of the study overall: Two AZD1222 doses significantly raised spike-specific TCR breadth and depth over controls.

Details on this clone: What it binds is unknown.

The method was immunoSEQ multiplex PCR; TCRdb's version includes in-frame clones alone and lacks a portion of them. Counted here are about 150,000 clones, about 91% occurring once; the ten biggest clones make up approximately 4.4%. Germline V gene lookup returns CDR1 WNHNN and CDR2 SYGVQD (reference sequence). The V and J ends lost 5 bases and 8 bases, in that order; junction bases with no gene match: 13. This CDR3 contains 16 residues. The TCR comes from an adult in good health. The sequencing used peripheral blood, collected on day 0 of AZD1222 vaccination. J is TRBJ2-1 and V is TRBV10-1, with 9 bases that match TRBD2. This CDR3 reads CASSPHPASGTDEQFF. CDR3 DNA: TGCGCCAGCAGTCCTCACCCGGCTAGCGGGACCGATGAGCAGTTCTTC.